The rows below give T cell receptor beta chains drawn from one sample of a study of CD8 T cells in ankylosing spondylitis. TCRdb re-called the 5' RACE reads with MiXCR, one entry per CDR3 protein. The sample has 300,000 to 400,000 distinct CDR3 sequences, about a fifth seen once. The sequencing input was blood, either unsorted or a sorted T cell fraction (not recorded which). The receptors were gathered from a male donor with ankylosing spondylitis. Each CDR3 is given with its conserved first and last residue. A D gene is named only where the DNA matches it firmly. Clone size, where shown, is once, few, many, or a class for clones that have expanded.

d_gene | j_gene | len | abundance | v_gene | CDR3aa | CDR3nt
. | TRBJ2-2 | 14 | . | TRBV29-1 | CSVVIAVNTGELFF | TGCAGCGTTGTTATAGCGGTGAACACCGGGGAGCTGTTTTTT
TRBD2 | TRBJ2-1 | 15 | . | TRBV20-1 | CSAWTSESSYNEQFF | TGCAGTGCCTGGACTAGCGAGAGCTCCTACAATGAGCAGTTCTTC
TRBD2 | TRBJ2-1 | 16 | once | TRBV5-1 | CASSVDSGRRYNEQFF | TGCGCCAGCAGCGTGGATAGCGGGAGGCGATACAATGAGCAGTTCTTC
TRBD1 | TRBJ1-4 | 14 | once | TRBV2 | CASSDGTGGPKLFF | TGTGCCAGCAGTGACGGGACAGGGGGTCCTAAACTGTTTTTT
. | TRBJ2-1 | 12 | few | TRBV5-8 | CASPKAYNEQFF | TGTGCCAGCCCCAAGGCCTACAATGAGCAGTTCTTC
. | TRBJ2-5 | 16 | few | TRBV12-3/TRBV12-4 | CASTSGGTSYEETQYF | TGTGCCAGCACCTCGGGCGGTACTAGTTATGAAGAGACCCAGTACTTC
TRBD2 | TRBJ2-3 | 18 | few | TRBV6-5 | CASSYGSSGKQHTDTQYF | TGTGCCAGCAGTTACGGGTCTAGCGGGAAACAACACACAGATACGCAGTATTTT
TRBD2 | TRBJ2-3 | 16 | . | TRBV24-1 | CATSAVGLAGTDTQYF | TGTGCCACCAGTGCGGTCGGTCTAGCGGGCACAGATACGCAGTATTTT
. | TRBJ1-3 | 14 | few | TRBV12-3/TRBV12-4 | CASSFGYSGNTIYF | TGTGCCAGCAGTTTTGGCTACTCTGGAAACACCATATATTTT
. | TRBJ1-2 | 14 | few | TRBV4-1 | CASSPDWSGKGYTF | TGCGCCAGCAGCCCAGACTGGTCGGGGAAAGGCTACACCTTC
TRBD1 | TRBJ1-1 | 14 | . | TRBV27 | CASSLRQGQTEAFF | TGTGCCAGCAGTTTGAGACAGGGGCAGACTGAAGCTTTCTTT
TRBD1 | TRBJ2-5 | 14 | once | TRBV20-1 | CSARSRTGVETQYF | TGCAGTGCTAGATCCCGGACAGGGGTAGAGACCCAGTACTTC
TRBD2 | TRBJ2-2 | 16 | . | TRBV27 | CASSQSAGANTGELFF | TGTGCCAGTAGTCAATCGGCGGGGGCGAACACCGGGGAGCTGTTTTTT
. | TRBJ2-5 | 15 | few | TRBV5-1 | CASSLVSRGAETQYF | TGCGCCAGCAGCTTGGTCTCACGGGGGGCGGAGACCCAGTACTTC
. | TRBJ1-2 | 17 | . | TRBV5-1 | CASSLRGGTGRGYGYTF | TGCGCCAGCAGCTTGAGGGGCGGTACAGGGCGAGGCTATGGCTACACCTTC
. | TRBJ2-1 | 13 | . | TRBV11-3 | CASSFQRNDEQFF | TGTGCCAGCAGCTTTCAGAGGAACGATGAGCAGTTCTTC
TRBD1 | TRBJ2-2 | 15 | few | TRBV10-3 | CAISEGTGGAGELFF | TGTGCCATCAGTGAGGGGACAGGGGGCGCCGGGGAGCTGTTTTTT
. | TRBJ2-1 | 14 | . | TRBV10-2 | CASSSGGTYNEQFF | TGCGCCAGCAGTTCAGGTGGGACCTACAATGAGCAGTTCTTC
. | TRBJ1-5 | 14 | . | TRBV28 | CASILRGSGQPQHF | TGTGCCAGCATCCTGAGGGGCTCCGGTCAGCCCCAGCATTTT
. | TRBJ2-1 | 16 | few | TRBV3-1 | CASSQVRLPMGNEQFF | TGTGCCAGCAGCCAAGTTCGTCTTCCAATGGGCAATGAGCAGTTCTTC
TRBD2 | TRBJ2-7 | 14 | . | TRBV28 | CASSFSREPYEQYF | TGTGCCAGCAGTTTCTCGCGGGAGCCCTACGAGCAGTACTTC
TRBD1 | TRBJ2-2 | 16 | . | TRBV6-1 | CASSVGQGAGVGELFF | TGTGCCAGCAGTGTCGGACAGGGGGCAGGCGTCGGGGAGCTGTTTTTT
. | TRBJ1-1 | 11 | few | TRBV3-1 | CASSHHSEAFF | TGTGCCAGCAGCCACCACTCTGAAGCTTTCTTT
TRBD1 | TRBJ1-3 | 16 | . | TRBV5-1 | CASSLGTGVSGNTIYF | TGCGCCAGCAGCTTGGGTACAGGGGTCTCTGGAAACACCATATATTTT
TRBD2 | TRBJ2-7 | 15 | . | TRBV7-8 | CASSLALAETYEQYF | TGTGCCAGCAGCTTAGCGCTAGCGGAAACCTACGAGCAGTACTTC
TRBD1 | TRBJ2-2 | 15 | . | TRBV9 | CASAGTELYTGELFF | TGTGCCAGTGCCGGGACAGAACTTTACACCGGGGAGCTGTTTTTT
TRBD2 | TRBJ2-5 | 15 | many | TRBV5-1 | CASSLGLAGQETQYF | TGCGCCAGCAGCTTGGGACTAGCGGGCCAAGAGACCCAGTACTTC
. | TRBJ1-5 | 16 | . | TRBV19 | CASSIPTVYSNQPQHF | TGTGCCAGTAGTATCCCAACAGTGTATAGCAATCAGCCCCAGCATTTT
. | TRBJ2-3 | 15 | . | TRBV15 | CATSFRTERTDTQYF | TGTGCCACCAGCTTCCGGACAGAACGCACAGATACGCAGTATTTT
. | TRBJ1-1 | 13 | . | TRBV25-1 | CASQTTGGTEAFF | TGTGCCAGCCAGACTACGGGTGGCACTGAAGCTTTCTTT
TRBD2 | TRBJ2-7 | 21 | few | TRBV6-2/TRBV6-3 | CASSYGPGLAGVRAHLYEQYF | TGTGCCAGCAGTTACGGCCCGGGACTAGCGGGAGTCCGGGCCCATCTCTACGAGCAGTACTTC
. | TRBJ2-7 | 14 | few | TRBV20-1 | CSALVLKSSYEQYF | TGCAGTGCACTCGTCCTTAAATCCTCCTACGAGCAGTACTTC
TRBD2 | TRBJ2-3 | 14 | many | TRBV29-1 | CSVEGAGGTNTQYF | TGCAGCGTTGAAGGAGCGGGAGGAACGAATACGCAGTATTTT
. | TRBJ1-5 | 14 | few | TRBV6-1 | CASSEWLGNQPQHF | TGTGCCAGCAGTGAATGGCTGGGCAATCAGCCCCAGCATTTT
. | TRBJ2-7 | 12 | . | TRBV2 | CASSVESYEQYF | TGTGCCAGCAGTGTGGAATCTTACGAGCAGTACTTC
. | TRBJ2-1 | 15 | few | TRBV6-1 | CASSGGRDPYNEQFF | TGTGCCAGCAGTGGGGGTCGTGATCCCTACAATGAGCAGTTCTTC
. | TRBJ2-7 | 15 | few | TRBV11-2 | CASSLDPRGLDEQYF | TGTGCCAGCAGCTTAGACCCCCGGGGGCTGGACGAGCAGTACTTC
TRBD2 | TRBJ2-2 | 17 | . | TRBV5-1 | CASSSGGTSGNTGELFF | TGCGCCAGCAGCTCGGGGGGGACCTCGGGCAACACCGGGGAGCTGTTTTTT
. | TRBJ2-1 | 21 | . | TRBV11-1 | CASSLEFGLMRGASSYNEQFF | TGTGCCAGCAGCTTAGAGTTTGGCCTTATGAGGGGGGCGAGCTCCTACAATGAGCAGTTCTTC
TRBD2 | TRBJ2-1 | 14 | few | TRBV6-2/TRBV6-3 | CATGRGGSYNEQFF | TGTGCCACCGGGAGGGGGGGCTCCTACAATGAGCAGTTCTTC
. | TRBJ1-2 | 11 | . | TRBV28 | CASSYLYGYTF | TGTGCCAGCAGTTACCTCTATGGCTACACCTTC
. | TRBJ2-7 | 12 | once | TRBV7-9 | CASSLGVSGQYF | TGTGCCAGCAGCTTAGGTGTCTCCGGGCAGTACTTC
. | TRBJ2-5 | 13 | few | TRBV2 | CASSGLNLETQYF | TGTGCCAGCAGTGGGTTGAACTTGGAGACCCAGTACTTC
TRBD2 | TRBJ2-7 | 14 | few | TRBV20-1 | CSAESSGRADEQYF | TGCAGTGCTGAATCTAGCGGGAGGGCGGACGAGCAGTACTTC
TRBD2 | TRBJ2-5 | 17 | . | TRBV12-3/TRBV12-4 | CASSFDLAGEGRETQYF | TGTGCCAGCAGTTTTGACCTAGCGGGAGAGGGTCGGGAGACCCAGTACTTC
. | TRBJ1-1 | 12 | few | TRBV10-3 | CAISDLGRGAFF | TGTGCCATCAGTGATCTGGGGCGCGGAGCTTTCTTT
TRBD2 | TRBJ2-1 | 13 | few | TRBV27 | CASSSLAGVEQFF | TGTGCCAGCAGTTCCCTAGCGGGGGTCGAGCAGTTCTTC
. | TRBJ2-5 | 15 | few | TRBV19 | CASSIGPTGQETQYF | TGTGCCAGTAGTATAGGGCCTACAGGGCAAGAGACCCAGTACTTC
TRBD2 | TRBJ2-2 | 16 | few | TRBV4-2 | CASSQTSGVNTGELFF | TGTGCCAGCAGCCAAACTAGCGGAGTAAACACCGGGGAGCTGTTTTTT
. | TRBJ1-6 | 15 | few | TRBV11-2 | CASSPARGGNSPLHF | TGTGCCAGCAGCCCGGCAAGGGGTGGGAATTCACCCCTCCACTTT
TRBD1 | TRBJ2-3 | 14 | few | TRBV11-1 | CASSTRTGSDTQYF | TGTGCCAGCAGTACCCGGACAGGGTCAGATACGCAGTATTTT
TRBD2 | TRBJ2-5 | 15 | . | TRBV19 | CASTRAIGGEETQYF | TGTGCCAGTACTCGCGCGATTGGGGGGGAGGAGACCCAGTACTTC
TRBD1 | TRBJ2-7 | 15 | . | TRBV7-8 | CASSLGSQGGYEQYF | TGTGCCAGCAGCTTAGGGTCACAGGGGGGCTACGAGCAGTACTTC
. | TRBJ2-7 | 13 | . | TRBV7-9 | CASSLSGNYEQYF | TGTGCCAGCAGCTTATCCGGGAACTACGAGCAGTACTTC
TRBD1 | TRBJ2-2 | 13 | few | TRBV15 | CATDRAGTGELFF | TGTGCCACCGACAGGGCGGGCACCGGGGAGCTGTTTTTT
. | TRBJ2-2 | 15 | . | TRBV5-1 | CASSLDGSSTGELFF | TGCGCCAGCAGCTTGGATGGGTCGAGCACCGGGGAGCTGTTTTTT